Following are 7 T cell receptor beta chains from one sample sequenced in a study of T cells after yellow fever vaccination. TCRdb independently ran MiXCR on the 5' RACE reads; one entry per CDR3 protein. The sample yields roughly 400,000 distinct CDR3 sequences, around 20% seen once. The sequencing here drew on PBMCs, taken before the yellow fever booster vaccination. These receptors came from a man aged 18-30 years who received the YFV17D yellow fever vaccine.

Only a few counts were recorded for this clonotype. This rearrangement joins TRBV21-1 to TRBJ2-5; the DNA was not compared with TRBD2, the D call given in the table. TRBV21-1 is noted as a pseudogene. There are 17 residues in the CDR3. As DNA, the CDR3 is TGTGCCAGCAGCAGCCGACTCCCGATGCTACCACAAGAGACCCAGTACTTC. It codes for CASSSRLPMLPQETQYF.

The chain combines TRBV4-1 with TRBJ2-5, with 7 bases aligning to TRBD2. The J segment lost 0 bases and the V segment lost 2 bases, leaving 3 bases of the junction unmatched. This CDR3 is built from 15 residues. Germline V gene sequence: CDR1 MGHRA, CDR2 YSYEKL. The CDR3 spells CASSQLLAHQETQYF. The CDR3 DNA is TGCGCCAGCAGCCAACTACTAGCGCACCAAGAGACCCAGTACTTC.

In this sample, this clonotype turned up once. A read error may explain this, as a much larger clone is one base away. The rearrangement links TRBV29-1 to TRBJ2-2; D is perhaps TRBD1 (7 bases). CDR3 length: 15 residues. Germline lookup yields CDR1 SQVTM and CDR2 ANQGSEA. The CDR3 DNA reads TGCAGCGTTGGGGGACAGACCGCGAACACCGGGGGGCTGTTTTTT. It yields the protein CSVGGQTANTGGLFF.

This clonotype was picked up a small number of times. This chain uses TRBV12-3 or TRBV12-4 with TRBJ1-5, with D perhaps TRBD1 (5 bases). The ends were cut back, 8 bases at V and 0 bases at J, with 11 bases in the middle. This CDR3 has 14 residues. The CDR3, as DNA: TGTGCCAGCGGGGGTGACTATAGCAATCAGCCCCAGCATTTT. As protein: CASGGDYSNQPQHF.

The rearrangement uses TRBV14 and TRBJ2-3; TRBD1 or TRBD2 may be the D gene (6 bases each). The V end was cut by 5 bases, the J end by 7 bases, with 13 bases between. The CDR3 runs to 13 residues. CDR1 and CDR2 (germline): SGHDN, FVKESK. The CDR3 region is CASSAWGANTQYF. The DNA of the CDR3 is TGTGCCAGCAGCGCTTGGGGGGCAAATACGCAGTATTTT.

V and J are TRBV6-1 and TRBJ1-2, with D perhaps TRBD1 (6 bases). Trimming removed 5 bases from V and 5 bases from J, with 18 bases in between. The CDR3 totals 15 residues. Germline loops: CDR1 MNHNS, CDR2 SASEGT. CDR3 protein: CASSPGGRGRYGYTF. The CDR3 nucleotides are TGTGCCAGCAGTCCCGGGGGGCGGGGAAGGTATGGCTACACCTTC.

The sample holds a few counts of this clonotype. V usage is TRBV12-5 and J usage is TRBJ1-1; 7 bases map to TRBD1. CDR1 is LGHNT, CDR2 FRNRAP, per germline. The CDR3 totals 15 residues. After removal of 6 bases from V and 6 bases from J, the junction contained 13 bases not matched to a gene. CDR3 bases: TGTGCTAGTGGCAAATCAGAGGGCGGGACAGCTGAAGCTTTCTTT. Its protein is CASGKSEGGTAEAFF.